A single TCR beta chain is shown here with its context. As yet, its antigen is unknown. These data are taken from a study of regulatory T cells in long-lasting Graves disease. Findings of the study overall: Patients with persistent disease showed a bias toward TRBV28, TRBJ1-2 and TRBJ2-5.

This CDR3 is 16 amino acids long. V was shortened by 0 bases and J by 2 bases, with 14 bases between the two germline ends. Germline V gene data show CDR1 as LNHDA and CDR2 as SQIVND (reference sequence). TCR beta libraries were built with iRepertoire HTBI primers and Arm-PCR of CDR3 regions. One entry per CDR3 protein, called by TCRdb with MiXCR from the multiplex PCR reads. The top ten hold around 50% of the sample, which has about 290,000 distinct CDR3 sequences, 22% seen once. Regarding time point: persistent/refractory GD, antithyroid drugs over 5 years with positive TRAb. PBMC RNA was the source of the TCR library.

The material sequenced was peripheral blood mononuclear cells (PBMCs), taken when the disease was refractory, from a patient treated with antithyroid drugs. This chain links TRBV19 with TRBJ2-7, with D tentatively TRBD1 or TRBD2 (5 bases each). The source is a female donor with Graves disease. The CDR3 here is CASSIDLGTAAYEQYF. The CDR3 DNA sequence: TGTGCCAGTAGTATAGATCTGGGGACCGCGGCCTACGAGCAGTACTTC.